The rows below give T cell receptor beta chains drawn from one sample of a study of glioma-infiltrating T cells after dendritic cell vaccination. TCRdb's table, derived via immunoSEQ multiplex PCR, lists solely in-frame clones and lacks some. The table has 100,000 or so clones, roughly 89% seen once; the top ten hold approximately 2.7%. The sample consisted of blood, taken after dendritic cell vaccination. These receptors were collected from a human donor with glioblastoma. The CDR3 runs from the conserved cysteine through the conserved F or W. D genes are given only for firm matches. Where a row states a size, it is once, few, many or the class of an expanded clone; other rows omit it.

v_gene: TRBV6-5; abundance: -; j_gene: TRBJ1-6; d_gene: -; len: 12; CDR3aa: CASSTGDSPLHF; CDR3nt: TGTGCCAGCAGCACCGGGGATTCACCCCTCCACTTT
v_gene: TRBV6-5; abundance: -; j_gene: TRBJ1-2; d_gene: TRBD1; len: 14; CDR3aa: CASSSQTGRYGYTF; CDR3nt: TGTGCCAGCAGTTCGCAGACAGGGCGGTATGGCTACACCTTC
v_gene: TRBV19; abundance: -; j_gene: TRBJ1-1; d_gene: -; len: 14; CDR3aa: CASTVVEGFTEAFF; CDR3nt: TGTGCCAGTACCGTAGTGGAGGGGTTCACTGAAGCTTTCTTT
v_gene: TRBV7-2; abundance: few; j_gene: TRBJ2-3; d_gene: TRBD2; len: 15; CDR3aa: CASSLTSGSTDTQYF; CDR3nt: TGTGCCAGCAGCTTGACTAGCGGAAGCACAGATACGCAGTATTTT
v_gene: TRBV10-3; abundance: -; j_gene: TRBJ2-2; d_gene: TRBD2; len: 15; CDR3aa: CAISEGLADTGELFF; CDR3nt: TGTGCCATCAGTGAGGGACTAGCGGACACCGGGGAGCTGTTTTTT
v_gene: TRBV14; abundance: once; j_gene: TRBJ2-1; d_gene: TRBD2; len: 16; CDR3aa: CASSQIAGGNHNEQFF; CDR3nt: TGTGCCAGCAGCCAAATAGCGGGGGGGAACCACAATGAGCAGTTCTTC
v_gene: TRBV27; abundance: -; j_gene: TRBJ1-2; d_gene: TRBD1; len: 15; CDR3aa: CASSLLPDRGGGYTF; CDR3nt: TGTGCCAGCAGTCTCCTCCCGGACAGGGGCGGAGGCTACACCTTC
v_gene: TRBV4-2; abundance: once; j_gene: TRBJ1-4; d_gene: -; len: 16; CDR3aa: CASSQDRVRAGIKLFF; CDR3nt: TGTGCCAGCAGCCAAGATCGAGTTAGGGCAGGGATAAAACTGTTTTTT
v_gene: TRBV9; abundance: -; j_gene: TRBJ2-3; d_gene: TRBD2; len: 15; CDR3aa: CASSVQGLAGDTQYF; CDR3nt: TGTGCCAGCAGCGTACAAGGGCTAGCGGGAGATACGCAGTATTTT
v_gene: TRBV5-5; abundance: once; j_gene: TRBJ1-4; d_gene: -; len: 15; CDR3aa: CASSLVSTSGEKLFF; CDR3nt: TGTGCCAGCAGCTTGGTGTCGACTAGTGGAGAAAAACTGTTTTTT
v_gene: TRBV18; abundance: -; j_gene: TRBJ2-7; d_gene: -; len: 13; CDR3aa: CASSPITSGEQYF; CDR3nt: TGTGCCAGCTCACCAATCACTAGTGGGGAGCAGTACTTC
v_gene: TRBV30; abundance: -; j_gene: TRBJ2-2; d_gene: -; len: 12; CDR3aa: CAWTLNTGELFF; CDR3nt: TGTGCCTGGACCCTAAACACCGGGGAGCTGTTTTTT
v_gene: TRBV7-9; abundance: -; j_gene: TRBJ2-4; d_gene: -; len: 13; CDR3aa: CASSSWDINIQYF; CDR3nt: TGTGCCAGCAGCTCATGGGACATTAACATTCAGTACTTC
v_gene: TRBV18; abundance: -; j_gene: TRBJ1-4; d_gene: TRBD1; len: 15; CDR3aa: CASSPRTGREEKLFF; CDR3nt: TGTGCCAGCTCACCTAGGACAGGGCGAGAAGAAAAACTGTTTTTT
v_gene: TRBV18; abundance: -; j_gene: TRBJ1-2; d_gene: -; len: 15; CDR3aa: CASSPEATANYGYTF; CDR3nt: TGTGCCAGCTCACCAGAAGCAACAGCTAACTATGGCTACACCTTC
v_gene: TRBV7-9; abundance: -; j_gene: TRBJ1-1; d_gene: -; len: 13; CDR3aa: CASSLDSITEAFF; CDR3nt: TGTGCCAGCAGCTTGGACAGCATCACTGAAGCTTTCTTT
v_gene: TRBV30; abundance: once; j_gene: TRBJ1-3; d_gene: TRBD1; len: 15; CDR3aa: CAWSGGQDSGNTIYF; CDR3nt: TGTGCCTGGAGTGGCGGACAGGACTCTGGAAACACCATATATTTT
v_gene: TRBV7-2; abundance: -; j_gene: TRBJ1-1; d_gene: -; len: 17; CDR3aa: CASSLAGTGPMNTEAFF; CDR3nt: TGTGCCAGCAGCTTAGCTGGCACAGGCCCTATGAACACTGAAGCTTTCTTT
v_gene: TRBV29-1; abundance: -; j_gene: TRBJ1-1; d_gene: -; len: 13; CDR3aa: CSVADSHDTEAFF; CDR3nt: TGCAGCGTCGCAGACAGCCATGACACTGAAGCTTTCTTT
v_gene: TRBV5-5; abundance: -; j_gene: TRBJ1-3; d_gene: -; len: 16; CDR3aa: CASSLSGRTSGNTIYF; CDR3nt: TGTGCCAGCAGCTTGTCAGGGCGGACCTCTGGAAACACCATATATTTT
v_gene: TRBV28; abundance: once; j_gene: TRBJ2-7; d_gene: TRBD2; len: 17; CDR3aa: CASSSVAGGLYSYEQYF; CDR3nt: TGTGCCAGCAGTTCGGTAGCGGGGGGGCTTTACTCCTACGAGCAGTACTTC
v_gene: TRBV13; abundance: -; j_gene: TRBJ1-1; d_gene: TRBD1; len: 13; CDR3aa: CASSLRTGSEAFF; CDR3nt: TGTGCCAGCAGCCTACGGACAGGGTCTGAAGCTTTCTTT
v_gene: TRBV5-1; abundance: few; j_gene: TRBJ2-3; d_gene: -; len: 15; CDR3aa: CASSLSGAATDTQYF; CDR3nt: TGCGCCAGCAGCTTATCTGGGGCGGCGACAGATACGCAGTATTTT
v_gene: TRBV5-4; abundance: -; j_gene: TRBJ2-3; d_gene: -; len: 16; CDR3aa: CASSAGGQIYTDTQYF; CDR3nt: TGTGCCAGCAGCGCGGGGGGACAGATTTACACAGATACGCAGTATTTT
v_gene: TRBV28; abundance: -; j_gene: TRBJ2-1; d_gene: TRBD1; len: 13; CDR3aa: CASRQGVYNEQFF; CDR3nt: TGTGCCAGCCGACAGGGCGTCTACAATGAGCAGTTCTTC
v_gene: TRBV5-1; abundance: -; j_gene: TRBJ2-3; d_gene: -; len: 15; CDR3aa: CASNIWSSSTDTQYF; CDR3nt: TGCGCCAGCAACATTTGGTCGTCTAGCACAGATACGCAGTATTTT
v_gene: TRBV7-3; abundance: -; j_gene: TRBJ2-7; d_gene: -; len: 13; CDR3aa: CASSTYSGYEQYF; CDR3nt: TGTGCCAGCAGCACGTATAGCGGCTACGAGCAGTACTTC
v_gene: TRBV7-3; abundance: -; j_gene: TRBJ2-1; d_gene: TRBD2; len: 14; CDR3aa: CASSRSSGGNEQFF; CDR3nt: TGTGCCAGCAGCCGAAGTAGCGGGGGGAATGAGCAGTTCTTC
v_gene: TRBV5-8; abundance: -; j_gene: TRBJ1-1; d_gene: -; len: 14; CDR3aa: CASSPPGVWTEAFF; CDR3nt: TGTGCCAGCAGCCCCCCGGGGGTGTGGACTGAAGCTTTCTTT
v_gene: TRBV4-1; abundance: medium-sized; j_gene: TRBJ2-1; d_gene: -; len: 15; CDR3aa: CASSQAESSYNEQFF; CDR3nt: TGCGCCAGCAGCCAAGCGGAGAGCTCCTACAATGAGCAGTTCTTC
v_gene: TRBV10-3; abundance: -; j_gene: TRBJ2-7; d_gene: TRBD1; len: 14; CDR3aa: CATTSGQGNYEQYF; CDR3nt: TGTGCCACCACTTCGGGACAGGGTAACTACGAGCAGTACTTC
v_gene: TRBV6-6; abundance: -; j_gene: TRBJ1-4; d_gene: TRBD1; len: 15; CDR3aa: CASSSTGGIREKLFF; CDR3nt: TGTGCCAGCAGTTCAACAGGGGGGATACGAGAAAAACTGTTTTTT
v_gene: TRBV5-1; abundance: -; j_gene: TRBJ2-3; d_gene: TRBD1; len: 14; CDR3aa: CASSSGTGTDTQYF; CDR3nt: TGCGCCAGCAGCTCCGGGACAGGCACAGATACGCAGTATTTT
v_gene: TRBV7-2; abundance: -; j_gene: TRBJ2-7; d_gene: TRBD2; len: 15; CDR3aa: CASSPVGREGYEQYF; CDR3nt: TGTGCCAGCAGCCCAGTAGGGCGGGAGGGCTACGAGCAGTACTTC
v_gene: TRBV19; abundance: -; j_gene: TRBJ2-3; d_gene: TRBD2; len: 15; CDR3aa: CASSTLAGGTDTQYF; CDR3nt: TGTGCCAGTAGTACCCTAGCGGGAGGGACAGATACGCAGTATTTT
v_gene: TRBV6-1; abundance: -; j_gene: TRBJ2-5; d_gene: -; len: 13; CDR3aa: CASSGGQDETQYF; CDR3nt: TGTGCCAGCAGTGGCGGGCAGGACGAGACCCAGTACTTC
v_gene: TRBV2; abundance: -; j_gene: TRBJ2-5; d_gene: TRBD2; len: 13; CDR3aa: CASSEGTSGTQYF; CDR3nt: TGTGCCAGCAGTGAAGGGACTAGCGGGACCCAGTACTTC
v_gene: TRBV30; abundance: -; j_gene: TRBJ2-1; d_gene: -; len: 11; CDR3aa: CASVYRVEQFF; CDR3nt: TGTGCCTCAGTTTACAGGGTTGAGCAGTTCTTC
v_gene: TRBV5-1; abundance: -; j_gene: TRBJ1-6; d_gene: TRBD1; len: 16; CDR3aa: CASSPEQGASNSPLHF; CDR3nt: TGCGCCAGCAGCCCGGAACAGGGGGCGTCTAATTCACCCCTCCACTTT
v_gene: TRBV19; abundance: -; j_gene: TRBJ2-1; d_gene: -; len: 14; CDR3aa: CASSLLRAYNEQFF; CDR3nt: TGTGCCAGTAGTCTCCTCCGGGCCTACAATGAGCAGTTCTTC
v_gene: TRBV13; abundance: -; j_gene: TRBJ2-4; d_gene: -; len: 17; CDR3aa: CASSLKGGWGEGNIQYF; CDR3nt: TGTGCCAGCAGCTTAAAGGGTGGATGGGGGGAAGGAAACATTCAGTACTTC
v_gene: TRBV15; abundance: -; j_gene: TRBJ2-7; d_gene: TRBD1; len: 15; CDR3aa: CATSRDARGLFEQYF; CDR3nt: TGTGCCACCAGCAGAGATGCCAGGGGGCTGTTCGAGCAGTACTTC
v_gene: TRBV5-4; abundance: -; j_gene: TRBJ2-3; d_gene: -; len: 14; CDR3aa: CASSPGVSTDTQYF; CDR3nt: TGTGCCAGCAGCCCGGGGGTGAGCACAGATACGCAGTATTTT
v_gene: TRBV6-1; abundance: -; j_gene: TRBJ1-4; d_gene: TRBD1; len: 15; CDR3aa: CASSERTGWNEKLFF; CDR3nt: TGTGCCAGCAGTGAAAGGACAGGGTGGAACGAAAAACTGTTTTTT
v_gene: TRBV5-5; abundance: -; j_gene: TRBJ2-1; d_gene: TRBD1; len: 15; CDR3aa: CASSQDRVAYNEQFF; CDR3nt: TGTGCCAGCAGTCAAGACAGGGTCGCCTACAATGAGCAGTTCTTC
v_gene: TRBV28; abundance: -; j_gene: TRBJ2-5; d_gene: TRBD1; len: 14; CDR3aa: CASREGQGLETQYF; CDR3nt: TGTGCCAGCAGGGAGGGACAGGGTCTTGAGACCCAGTACTTC
v_gene: TRBV5-8; abundance: -; j_gene: TRBJ1-2; d_gene: TRBD1; len: 16; CDR3aa: CASSLIGQDLNYGYTF; CDR3nt: TGTGCCAGCAGCTTGATAGGACAGGACCTTAACTATGGCTACACCTTC
v_gene: TRBV5-6; abundance: -; j_gene: TRBJ2-3; d_gene: -; len: 17; CDR3aa: CASSLFGSGRVPDTQYF; CDR3nt: TGTGCCAGCAGCTTGTTTGGTAGCGGCCGGGTGCCAGATACGCAGTATTTT